Below are 24 T cell receptor beta chains sequenced from a single sample in a study of T cells in Graves' hyperthyroidism and ophthalmopathy. Amplified regions were TCR beta CDR3 sequences from RNA transcripts. Initially, a first-round RT-PCR of the TCR CDR3 employed the HTBI primer set. TCRdb called the multiplex PCR reads again in MiXCR, with one record for every CDR3 protein. The table records a few hundred thousand distinct CDR3 sequences, under 60% of them present only once. Sequencing was performed on peripheral blood or thyroid tissue (not recorded which). These TCRs come from a woman younger than 30 with Graves' hyperthyroidism.

This clonotype was seen only a few times. The gene calls are TRBV2 and TRBJ1-6; D is undetermined. Germline CDR1 reads SNHLY; CDR2 reads FYNNEI. Trimming cost V 3 bases and J 0 bases, with 12 bases left between them. The CDR3 consists of 17 residues. The CDR3 DNA follows: TGTGCCAGCAGTGAGATGGGGTCTAGCTCCTATAATTCACCCCTCCACTTT. This encodes CASSEMGSSSYNSPLHF.

V usage is TRBV2 and J usage is TRBJ1-2; 8 bases align to TRBD1. Unmatched junction bases numbered 10, after V lost 7 bases and J lost 6 bases. Per the germline V gene, CDR1 is SNHLY and CDR2 is FYNNEI. This CDR3 region has 14 residues. This chain's CDR3 is CASKQGVAEDGYTF. The CDR3 region has the DNA TGTGCCAGCAAACAGGGGGTGGCTGAGGATGGCTACACCTTC.

The chain employs TRBV7-3 and TRBJ2-3; weak D call: TRBD2 (5 bases). Looked up from germline, CDR1 is SGHTA and CDR2 is FQGTGA. Trimming left V 0 bases short and J 4 bases short, with 11 bases between. The CDR3 runs to 15 residues. CDR3 amino acids: CASSLTRRASDTQYF. CDR3 coding DNA: TGTGCCAGCAGCTTAACACGGCGGGCCTCAGATACGCAGTATTTT.

This clonotype was counted ten times or more. The CDR3 is CSVSNTYEQYF. The CDR3 DNA sequence: TGCAGCGTTTCTAACACCTACGAGCAGTACTTC. The chain links TRBV29-1 to TRBJ2-7, with D unresolved. The CDR3 length is 11 residues. The germline CDR1 and CDR2 sequences are SQVTM and ANQGSEA. V lost 5 bases and J lost 2, with 7 bases in between.

With respect to this clonotype: A clone one base away is much larger, so this may be a read error. The chain carries TRBV25-1 and TRBJ1-5; possible D gene TRBD1, 6 bases. V lost 3 bases, J lost 7 bases, and 16 bases lay in between. The CDR3 length is 15 residues. The germline V gene has CDR1 MGHDK and CDR2 SYGVNS. CDR3 amino acids: CASSDPRGPEQPQHF. DNA for the CDR3: TGTGCCAGCAGTGACCCCAGGGGCCCGGAGCAGCCCCAGCATTTT. The full variable domain, its missing parts supplied by reference TRBV25-1 and TRBJ1-5, is EADIYQTPRYLVIGTGKKITLECSQTMGHDKMYWYQQDPGMELHLIHYSYGVNSTEKGDLSSESTVSRIRTEHFPLTLESARPSHTSQYLCASSDPRGPEQPQHFGDGTRLSIL.

As regards this clonotype: One end of the junction fails to match germline, which may point to a read error. The chain links TRBV2 to TRBJ1-1, with unresolved D. The CDR3 totals 12 residues. Germline V CDR1 and CDR2: SNHLY, FYNNEI. This chain's CDR3 is CASSGSGSSNSF. The CDR3 coding sequence is TGTGCCAGCAGTGGCTCCGGGAGCTCGAACTCCTTT.

The chain links TRBV7-9 to TRBJ1-1; tentatively, D is TRBD1 (5 bases). Germline V lookup: CDR1 SEHNR, CDR2 FQNEAQ (reference sequence). V lost 1 base, J lost 5 bases, and 11 bases lay in between. The CDR3 consists of 14 residues. In nucleotides, the CDR3 is TGTGCCAGCAGCTTAGGGGGGTCGGAAACTGAAGCTTTCTTT. This translates into CASSLGGSETEAFF.

V and J are TRBV9 and TRBJ2-7; 8 nucleotides line up with TRBD2. The length of the CDR3 is 13 residues. CDR1 is SGDLS, CDR2 YYNGEE, per germline. V was pared by 4 bases and J by 5 bases, with 5 bases of the junction left unmatched. The CDR3 is CASSRAGGNEQYF. The CDR3 region has the DNA TGTGCCAGCAGCCGGGCGGGAGGCAACGAGCAGTACTTC.

The rearrangement links TRBV14 to TRBJ2-7, with a tentative D call TRBD1 (6 bases). V was clipped by 6 bases and J by 6 bases, with 15 bases between them. This CDR3 has 13 amino acids. The germline gives CDR1 SGHDN, CDR2 FVKESK. In nucleotides, the CDR3 is TGTGCCAGCAGTTTAGGGACACCCTCCGAGCAGTACTTC. It translates to CASSLGTPSEQYF.

The V call is TRBV2, the J call TRBJ2-5; 7 nucleotides match TRBD1. The J segment lost 4 bases and the V segment lost 5 bases, leaving 10 bases of the junction unmatched. Germline V gene sequence: CDR1 SNHLY, CDR2 FYNNEI. The CDR3 extends over 15 amino acids. CDR3 bases: TGTGCCAGCAGTTCCTGGACAGGTGGGGGAGAGACCCAGTACTTC. Encoded protein: CASSSWTGGGETQYF.

V is TRBV24-1 and J is TRBJ1-2; 8 nucleotides align to TRBD1. CDR1 and CDR2 from the germline V gene are KGHDR and SFDVKD. After removal of 6 bases from V and 5 bases from J, the junction contained 10 bases not matched to a gene. The CDR3 extends over 15 amino acids. This CDR3 is CATSPTGVFGYGYTF. CDR3 nucleotide sequence: TGTGCCACCAGTCCGACAGGGGTCTTCGGTTATGGCTACACCTTC.

With regard to this clonotype: Being one base from a much bigger clone, this may be a read error. The rearrangement links TRBV2 to TRBJ2-7, with D unresolved. This CDR3 region has 11 residues. From germline, CDR1 is SNHLY and CDR2 FYNNEI. Deletions cut 10 bases from V and 2 bases from J, with 9 bases between. The CDR3 spells CATSGAYEQYF. The CDR3 bases are TGTGCCACTTCGGGCGCCTACGAGCAGTACTTC.

This clonotype was found a few times. The chain recombines TRBV29-1 with TRBJ1-1, with a tentative D call TRBD1 (5 bases). This CDR3 comprises 14 residues. Germline CDR1 SQVTM, CDR2 ANQGSEA. Trimming stripped 4 bases from V and 3 bases from J, with 15 bases between. CDR3 residues: CSVAGPWGDTEAFF. In DNA form, the CDR3 reads TGCAGCGTTGCGGGACCCTGGGGGGACACTGAAGCTTTCTTT.

The rearrangement uses TRBV7-9 and TRBJ2-1, with 7 bases aligning to TRBD1. The CDR3 consists of 14 residues. With V trimmed by 4 bases and J by 5 bases, 5 bases remained unmatched. Germline V CDR1 and CDR2: SEHNR, FQNEAQ (reference sequence). CDR3 region: CASSSPGQHNEQFF. In DNA, the CDR3 is TGTGCCAGCAGCTCGCCGGGACAGCACAATGAGCAGTTCTTC.

Regarding this clonotype: A read error may explain this, as a much larger clone is one base away. The chain couples TRBV2 to TRBJ1-5, with 8 bases identical to TRBD1. CDR3 size: 13 residues. Germline loops: CDR1 SNHLY, CDR2 FYNNEI. V dropped 6 bases and J dropped 5; count of bases not matched to a gene: 3. CDR3 region: CASSSGGYQPQHF. The CDR3 DNA is TGTGCCAGCAGCTCAGGGGGCTATCAGCCCCAGCATTTT. The complete variable domain, with remaining parts taken from reference TRBV2 and TRBJ1-5, reads EPEVTQTPSHQVTQMGQEVILRCVPISNHLYFYWYRQILGQKVEFLVSFYNNEISEKSEIFDDQFSVERPDGSNFTLKIRSTKLEDSAMYFCASSSGGYQPQHFGDGTRLSIL.

This clonotype was seen more than once but under ten times. The chain is built from TRBV7-6 and TRBJ2-7, with 10 bases identical to TRBD1. The V gene end was trimmed by 4 bases and the J gene end by 1 base; junction bases not matched to a gene: 7. This CDR3 has 16 residues. Per germline, CDR1 SGHVS and CDR2 FNYEAQ. In nucleotides, the CDR3 is TGTGCCAGCAGCTCGTACCGGGACAGGGGTTCCTACGAGCAGTACTTC. This translates into CASSSYRDRGSYEQYF.

The CDR3 region is CASSFLAGATYEQYF. The DNA for the CDR3 is TGTGCCAGCAGCTTCTTAGCGGGAGCCACCTACGAGCAGTACTTC. The chain has TRBV11-2 and TRBJ2-7; 9 nucleotides align to TRBD2. This CDR3 spans 15 amino acids. J lost 2 bases, V lost 3 bases, and 5 bases had no gene match. Germline CDR1 is SGHAT and CDR2 is FQNNGV.

The V call is TRBV20-1, the J call TRBJ2-7; 9 positions match TRBD2. Germline CDR1 and CDR2: DFQATT and SNEGSKA (reference sequence). V gave up 1 base and J gave up 2 bases; unmatched junction bases: 21. The CDR3 sequence is 20 residues long. Written as DNA, the CDR3 is TGCAGTGCTAGAGTACCCATCCCGACTAGCGGTGGCGGAACTCCCTACGAGCAGTACTTC. This codes for CSARVPIPTSGGGTPYEQYF.

Concerning this clonotype: The junction departs from germline at one end; a sequencing error may be responsible. The genes are TRBV24-1 and TRBJ1-5; a possible D gene is TRBD1 (6 bases). CDR3 length: 13 residues. The germline V gene has CDR1 KGHDR and CDR2 SFDVKD. CDR3 loop: CASSDRLDQPQHF. For the CDR3, the DNA is TGTGCCAGCAGTGACAGGCTTGATCAGCCCCAGCATTTT.

This clonotype was counted many times. This chain links TRBV6-5 with TRBJ2-2; 9 bases map to TRBD2. V shed 0 bases and J 1 base; nucleotides not matched to a gene: 0. Germline values: CDR1 MNHEY, CDR2 SVGAGI. The CDR3 totals 16 residues. The CDR3 is CASSYSSGRNTGELFF. The CDR3 nucleotides are TGTGCCAGCAGTTACTCTAGCGGGAGGAACACCGGGGAGCTGTTTTTT.

This clonotype was seen ten or more times. This chain connects TRBV24-1 to TRBJ2-5; 8 nucleotides agree with TRBD1. Trimming removed 3 bases from V and 5 bases from J; junction bases left unmatched: 7. The germline gives CDR1 KGHDR, CDR2 SFDVKD. The CDR3 is 15 residues long. The CDR3: CATSDRDRQAETQYF. The CDR3 region has the DNA TGTGCCACCAGTGATAGGGACAGGCAGGCGGAGACCCAGTACTTC.

The rearrangement links TRBV24-1 to TRBJ1-1; 7 bases are a match to TRBD1. This CDR3 region has 15 residues. The junction had 6 bases not matched to a gene; V was cut back by 3 bases and J by 3 bases. Per germline, CDR1 KGHDR and CDR2 SFDVKD. The CDR3 protein is CATSDGRDRDTEAFF. The CDR3 DNA sequence: TGTGCCACCAGTGATGGCCGGGACAGAGACACTGAAGCTTTCTTT.

The V gene is TRBV20-1, the J gene TRBJ1-3, with a weak D call TRBD1 (5 bases). This CDR3 spans 12 amino acids. The V end lost 7 bases, the J end lost 4 bases, and 11 bases lay between the germline ends. Germline CDR1 and CDR2: DFQATT and SNEGSKA (reference sequence). CDR3 protein: CSVPQEGNTIYF. For the CDR3, the DNA is TGCAGTGTACCACAGGAAGGAAACACCATATATTTT.

The gene calls are TRBV4-1 and TRBJ2-1; 8 bases match TRBD2. The length of the CDR3 is 14 residues. Germline loops: CDR1 MGHRA, CDR2 YSYEKL. V lost 1 base to trimming and J lost 12 bases; unmatched junction nucleotides: 8. The DNA of the CDR3 is TGCGCCAGCAGCCAAGTCGCTAGCGGGTTGGGGCAGTTCTTC. Its translation: CASSQVASGLGQFF.